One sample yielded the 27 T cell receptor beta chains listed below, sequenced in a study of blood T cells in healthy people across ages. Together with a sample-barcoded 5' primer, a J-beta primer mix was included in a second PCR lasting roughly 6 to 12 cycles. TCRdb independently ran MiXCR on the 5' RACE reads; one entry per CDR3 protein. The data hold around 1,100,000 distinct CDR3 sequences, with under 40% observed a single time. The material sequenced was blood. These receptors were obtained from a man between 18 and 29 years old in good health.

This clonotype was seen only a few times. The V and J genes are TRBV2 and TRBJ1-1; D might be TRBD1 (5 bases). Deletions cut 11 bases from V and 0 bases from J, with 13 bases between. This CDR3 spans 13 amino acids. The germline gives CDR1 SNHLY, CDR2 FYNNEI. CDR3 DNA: TGTGCCGGGGGACTGAAATTGAACACTGAAGCTTTCTTT. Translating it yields CAGGLKLNTEAFF.

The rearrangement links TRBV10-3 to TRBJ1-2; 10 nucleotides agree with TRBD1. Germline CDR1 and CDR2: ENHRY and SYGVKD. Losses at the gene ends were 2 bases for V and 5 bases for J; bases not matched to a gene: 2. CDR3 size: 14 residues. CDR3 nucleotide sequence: TGTGCCATCAGTGAGGGGGACAGGGGATATGGCTACACCTTC. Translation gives CAISEGDRGYGYTF.

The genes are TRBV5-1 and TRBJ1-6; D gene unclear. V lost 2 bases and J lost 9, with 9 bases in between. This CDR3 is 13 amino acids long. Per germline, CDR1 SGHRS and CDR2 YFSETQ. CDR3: CASSFTPGSPLHF. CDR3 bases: TGCGCCAGCAGCTTCACCCCAGGTTCACCCCTCCACTTT. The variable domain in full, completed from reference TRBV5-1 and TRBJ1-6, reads KAGVTQTPRYLIKTRGQQVTLSCSPISGHRSVSWYQQTPGQGLQFLFEYFSETQRNKGNFPGRFSGRQFSNSRSEMNVSTLELGDSALYLCASSFTPGSPLHFGNGTRLTVT.

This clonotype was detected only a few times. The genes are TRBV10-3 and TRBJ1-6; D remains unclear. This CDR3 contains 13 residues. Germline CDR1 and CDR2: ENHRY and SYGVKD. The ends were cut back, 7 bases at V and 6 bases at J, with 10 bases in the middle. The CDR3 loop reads CAITSAVNSPLHF. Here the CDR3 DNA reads TGTGCCATCACTTCGGCCGTTAATTCACCCCTCCACTTT.

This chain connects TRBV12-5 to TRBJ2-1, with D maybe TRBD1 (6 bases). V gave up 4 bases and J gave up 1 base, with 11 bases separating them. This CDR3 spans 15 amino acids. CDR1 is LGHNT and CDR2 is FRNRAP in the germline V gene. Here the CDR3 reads CASGWVQGSYNEQFF. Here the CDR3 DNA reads TGTGCTAGTGGTTGGGTACAGGGATCCTACAATGAGCAGTTCTTC.

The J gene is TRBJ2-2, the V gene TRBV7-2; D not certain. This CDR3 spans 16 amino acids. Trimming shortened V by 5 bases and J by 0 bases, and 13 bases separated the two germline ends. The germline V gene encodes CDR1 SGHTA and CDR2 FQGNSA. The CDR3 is CASSPLGFANTGELFF. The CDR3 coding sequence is TGTGCCAGCAGCCCTTTAGGATTCGCGAACACCGGGGAGCTGTTTTTT.

CDR3 protein: CASYHAGGNYGYTF. DNA of the CDR3: TGTGCCAGTTATCATGCGGGGGGGAACTATGGCTACACCTTC. The rearrangement links TRBV19 to TRBJ1-2, with a weak D call TRBD1 (5 bases). The V gene's germline CDR1 is LNHDA and CDR2 SQIVND (reference sequence). The germline V and J ends were trimmed by 8 bases and 2 bases, with 15 bases remaining between them. The CDR3 length is 14 residues.

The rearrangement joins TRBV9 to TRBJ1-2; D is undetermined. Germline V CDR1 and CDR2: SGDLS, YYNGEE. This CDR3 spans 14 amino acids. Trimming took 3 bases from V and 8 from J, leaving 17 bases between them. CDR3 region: CASSDRNQARGYTF. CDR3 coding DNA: TGTGCCAGCAGCGATCGGAATCAAGCTAGGGGCTACACCTTC.

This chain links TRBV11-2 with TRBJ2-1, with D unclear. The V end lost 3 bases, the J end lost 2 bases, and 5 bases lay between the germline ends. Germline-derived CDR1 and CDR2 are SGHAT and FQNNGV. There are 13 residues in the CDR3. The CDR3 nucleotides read TGTGCCAGCAGCTTCGGAGCCTACAATGAGCAGTTCTTC. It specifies CASSFGAYNEQFF. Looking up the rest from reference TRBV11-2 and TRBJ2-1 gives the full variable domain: EAGVAQSPRYKIIEKRQSVAFWCNPISGHATLYWYQQILGQGPKLLIQFQNNGVVDDSQLPKDRFSAERLKGVDSTLKIQPAKLEDSAVYLCASSFGAYNEQFFGPGTRLTVL.

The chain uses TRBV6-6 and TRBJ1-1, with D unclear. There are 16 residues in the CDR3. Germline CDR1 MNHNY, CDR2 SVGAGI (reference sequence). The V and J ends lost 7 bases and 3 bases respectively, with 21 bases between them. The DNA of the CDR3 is TGTGCCAGCACCCACCCCAAGGGAGTGGGAGACACTGAAGCTTTCTTT. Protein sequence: CASTHPKGVGDTEAFF.

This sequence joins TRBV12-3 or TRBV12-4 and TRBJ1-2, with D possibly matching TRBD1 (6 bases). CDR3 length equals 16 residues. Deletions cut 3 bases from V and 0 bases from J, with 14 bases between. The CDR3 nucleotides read TGTGCCAGCAGTTTGAGACAGGCCGGAGCTAACTATGGCTACACCTTC. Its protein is CASSLRQAGANYGYTF.

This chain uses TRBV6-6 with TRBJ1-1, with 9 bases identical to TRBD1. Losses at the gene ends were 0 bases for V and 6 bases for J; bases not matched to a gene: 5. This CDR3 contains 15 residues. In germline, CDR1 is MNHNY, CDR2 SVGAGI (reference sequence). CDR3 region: CASSYSGQGSAEAFF. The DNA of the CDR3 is TGTGCCAGCAGTTACTCAGGACAGGGGTCCGCTGAAGCTTTCTTT.

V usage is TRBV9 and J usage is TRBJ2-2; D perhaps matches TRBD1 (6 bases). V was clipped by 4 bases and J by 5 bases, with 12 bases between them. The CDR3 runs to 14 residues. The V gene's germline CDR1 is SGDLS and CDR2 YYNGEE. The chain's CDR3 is CASSRGRGTGELFF. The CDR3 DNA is TGTGCCAGCAGCCGGGGCAGGGGTACCGGGGAGCTGTTTTTT.

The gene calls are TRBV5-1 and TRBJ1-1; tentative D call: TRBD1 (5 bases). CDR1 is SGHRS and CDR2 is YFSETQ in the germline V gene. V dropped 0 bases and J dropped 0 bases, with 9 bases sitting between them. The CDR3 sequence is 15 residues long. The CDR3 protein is CASSLGRDLNTEAFF. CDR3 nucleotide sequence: TGCGCCAGCAGCTTGGGGAGGGACTTGAACACTGAAGCTTTCTTT.

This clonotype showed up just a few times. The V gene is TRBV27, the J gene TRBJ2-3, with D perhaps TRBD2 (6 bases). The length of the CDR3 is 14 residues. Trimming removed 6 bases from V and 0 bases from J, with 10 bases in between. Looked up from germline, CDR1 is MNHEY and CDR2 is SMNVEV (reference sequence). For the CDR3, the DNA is TGTGCCAGCAGACCTAGCGATAGCACAGATACGCAGTATTTT. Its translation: CASRPSDSTDTQYF.

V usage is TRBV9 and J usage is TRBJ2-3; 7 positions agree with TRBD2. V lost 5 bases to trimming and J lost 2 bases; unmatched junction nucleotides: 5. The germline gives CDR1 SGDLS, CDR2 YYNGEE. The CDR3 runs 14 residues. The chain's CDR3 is CASSREGPTDTQYF. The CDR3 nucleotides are TGTGCCAGCAGTAGGGAGGGACCCACAGATACGCAGTATTTT.

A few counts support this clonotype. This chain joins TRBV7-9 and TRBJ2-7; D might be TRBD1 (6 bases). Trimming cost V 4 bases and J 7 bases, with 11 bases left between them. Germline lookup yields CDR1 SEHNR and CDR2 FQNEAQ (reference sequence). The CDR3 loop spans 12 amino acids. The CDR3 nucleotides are TGTGCCAGCAGCTCGGACAGATTAGAGCAGTACTTC. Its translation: CASSSDRLEQYF.

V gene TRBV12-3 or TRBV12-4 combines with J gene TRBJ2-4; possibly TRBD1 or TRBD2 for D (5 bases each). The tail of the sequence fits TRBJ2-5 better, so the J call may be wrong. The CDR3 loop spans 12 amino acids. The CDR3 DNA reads TGTGCCACGGGGACGAGTCAAGAGACCCAGTACTTC. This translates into CATGTSQETQYF.

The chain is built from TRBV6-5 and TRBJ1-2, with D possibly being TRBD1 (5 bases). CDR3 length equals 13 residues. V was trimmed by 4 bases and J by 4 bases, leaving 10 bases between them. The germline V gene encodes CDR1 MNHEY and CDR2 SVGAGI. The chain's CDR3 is CASSWDGGYGYTF. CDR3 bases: TGTGCCAGCAGTTGGGACGGGGGCTATGGCTACACCTTC.

CDR3 coding DNA: TGTGCCAGCAGTCCGGTGGAGGGGGCGGTTAACTATGGCTACACCTTC. Translated: CASSPVEGAVNYGYTF. The V gene is TRBV2, the J gene TRBJ1-2, with 7 bases identical to TRBD1. Germline assignment: CDR1 SNHLY and CDR2 FYNNEI. Losses at the gene ends were 5 bases for V and 1 base for J; bases not matched to a gene: 10. The CDR3 runs 16 residues. Together with reference TRBV2 and TRBJ1-2, the CDR3 gives the full variable domain: EPEVTQTPSHQVTQMGQEVILRCVPISNHLYFYWYRQILGQKVEFLVSFYNNEISEKSEIFDDQFSVERPDGSNFTLKIRSTKLEDSAMYFCASSPVEGAVNYGYTFGSGTRLTVV.

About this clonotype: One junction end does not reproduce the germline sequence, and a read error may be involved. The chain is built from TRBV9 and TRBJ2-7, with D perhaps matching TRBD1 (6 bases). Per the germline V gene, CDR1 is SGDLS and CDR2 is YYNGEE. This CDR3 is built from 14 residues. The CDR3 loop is CAGSDRDTSYEQYF. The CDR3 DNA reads TGTGCCGGCAGCGACCGGGACACCTCCTACGAGCAGTACTTC. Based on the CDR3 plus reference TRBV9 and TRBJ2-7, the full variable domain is DSGVTQTPKHLITATGQRVTLRCSPRSGDLSVYWYQQSLDQGLQFLIQYYNGEERAKGNILERFSAQQFPDLHSELNLSSLELGDSALYFCAGSDRDTSYEQYFGPGTRLTVT.

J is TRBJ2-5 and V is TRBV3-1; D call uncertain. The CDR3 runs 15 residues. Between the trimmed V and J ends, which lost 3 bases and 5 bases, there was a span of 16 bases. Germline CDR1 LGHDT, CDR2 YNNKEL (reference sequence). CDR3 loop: CASSHRPESMETQYF. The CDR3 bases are TGTGCCAGCAGCCATCGGCCCGAGAGCATGGAGACCCAGTACTTC.

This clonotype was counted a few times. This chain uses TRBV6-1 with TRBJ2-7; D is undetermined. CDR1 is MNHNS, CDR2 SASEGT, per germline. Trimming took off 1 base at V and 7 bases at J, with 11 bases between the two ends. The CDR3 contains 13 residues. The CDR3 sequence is CASSEGRYNEQYF. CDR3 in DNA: TGTGCCAGCAGTGAAGGACGGTACAATGAGCAGTACTTC.

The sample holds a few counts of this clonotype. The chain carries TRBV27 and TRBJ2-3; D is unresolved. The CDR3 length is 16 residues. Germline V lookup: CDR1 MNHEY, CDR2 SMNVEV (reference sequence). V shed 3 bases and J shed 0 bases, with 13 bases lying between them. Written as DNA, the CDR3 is TGTGCCAGCAGTTTCCAGACTGTTACTAGCACAGATACGCAGTATTTT. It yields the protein CASSFQTVTSTDTQYF.

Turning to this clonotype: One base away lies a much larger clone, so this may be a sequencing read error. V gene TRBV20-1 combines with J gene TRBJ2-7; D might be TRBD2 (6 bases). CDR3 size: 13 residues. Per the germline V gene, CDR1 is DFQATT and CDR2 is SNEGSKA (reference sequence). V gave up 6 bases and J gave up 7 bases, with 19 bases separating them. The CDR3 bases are TGCAGTGCGGGGGGTGACTCCTACAATGAGCAGTACTTC. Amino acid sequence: CSAGGDSYNEQYF.

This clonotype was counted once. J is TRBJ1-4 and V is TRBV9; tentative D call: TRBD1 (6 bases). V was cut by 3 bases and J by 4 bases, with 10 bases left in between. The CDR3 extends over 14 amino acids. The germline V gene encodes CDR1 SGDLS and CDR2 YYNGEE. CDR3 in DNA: TGTGCCAGCAGCGCGACAGGAAGTAATGAAAAACTGTTTTTT. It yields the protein CASSATGSNEKLFF.

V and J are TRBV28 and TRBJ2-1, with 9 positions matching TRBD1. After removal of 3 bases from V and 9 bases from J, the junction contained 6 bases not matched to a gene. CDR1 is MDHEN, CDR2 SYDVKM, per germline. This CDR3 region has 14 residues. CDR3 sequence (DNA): TGTGCCAGCAGTTTCTTGGGACAGGGAGGTGAGCAGTTCTTC. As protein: CASSFLGQGGEQFF.